The present T cell receptor (beta chain) was sequenced within a study of regulatory T cells in long-lasting Graves disease. Study at large: Positive TSH receptor antibodies alongside over 5 years of antithyroid drugs were what marked Graves' disease as persistent. General study results and limits: Thyroid tissue went unexamined; only peripheral blood was analyzed.

This CDR3 region has 15 residues. V lost 6 bases, J lost 0 bases, and 15 bases lay in between. The germline gives CDR1 MGHDK, CDR2 SYGVNS. This clonotype was seen repeatedly, ten times or more. Its antigen is unknown. Sample time point: persistent/refractory GD, antithyroid drugs over 5 years with positive TRAb. PBMC RNA was the source of the TCR library. Construction of the TCR beta libraries employed iRepertoire HTBI primers in conjunction with Arm-PCR of CDR3 regions. From the multiplex PCR reads, TCRdb called clonotypes with MiXCR, one entry per CDR3 protein. The data show some 340,000 distinct CDR3 sequences, 23% seen once.

This clonotype was sampled from a woman aged 40 to 50 with Graves disease. J is TRBJ2-7 and V is TRBV25-1; D is possibly TRBD1 (5 bases). The sequencing here drew on peripheral blood mononuclear cells (PBMCs), taken when the disease was refractory, from a patient treated with antithyroid drugs. In nucleotides, the CDR3 is TGTGCCAGCAGACCCACAGGTTACAGCTCCTACGAGCAGTACTTC. It encodes CASRPTGYSSYEQYF.